This is a list of T cell receptor beta chains from one sample in a study of cytomegalovirus exposure and HLA in healthy donors. Sequencing used immunoSEQ multiplex PCR; TCRdb keeps in-frame clones, though not all of them. Counted here are fewer than 200,000 clones, 65% to 90% occurring once; the ten biggest clones make up around 1.2%. The sample was PBMCs. The receptors come from a girl aged 2-10 years in good health and CMV-seropositive. CDR3s leave out the opening cysteine and the closing phenylalanine or tryptophan.

v_gene	j_gene	CDR3aa
TRBV28	TRBJ2-2	ASSFGDSHTGELF
TRBV7-6	TRBJ1-1	ASSPAHGTEAF
TRBV28	TRBJ1-2	ASSPAGQVTNYGYT
TRBV5-6	TRBJ2-3	ASRSQGQYTDTQY
TRBV5-1	TRBJ2-1	ASSSEPGLSRLGNEQF
TRBV6-1	TRBJ1-1	ASSGRDTNTEAF
TRBV27	TRBJ2-4	ASSPISSVAKNIQY
TRBV7-8	TRBJ1-6	ASSLGGGESPLH
TRBV4-1	TRBJ2-7	ASSQGHRDYEQY
TRBV19	TRBJ1-5	ASHNRDRGISQPQH
TRBV4-1	TRBJ1-5	ASSQSGYQPQH
TRBV4-1	TRBJ2-5	ASSQGGLETQY
TRBV11-3	TRBJ2-2	ASSYSPSSGSAGELF
TRBV5-1	TRBJ1-1	ASSFFQFGEAF
TRBV5-4	TRBJ1-4	ASSLVAAFEKLF
TRBV6-6	TRBJ2-7	ASTPKGTGVYEQY
TRBV9	TRBJ2-1	ASSGGLANEQF
TRBV28	TRBJ1-1	ASSFTRSWVVNTEAF
TRBV6-5	TRBJ2-7	ASRGTGVAEQY
TRBV4-2	TRBJ1-2	ASSQAPGQDYGYT
TRBV4-1	TRBJ1-2	ASSPDRSNYGYT
TRBV9	TRBJ2-3	ASSAQDTQY
TRBV10-3	TRBJ2-7	APLARSSYEQY
TRBV19	TRBJ1-2	ASTREGANNYGYT
TRBV5-1	TRBJ2-3	ASSLESGGGTDTQY
TRBV6-1	TRBJ1-4	ASSPPDRVGEKLF
TRBV28	TRBJ1-4	ASSKTGGYEKLF
TRBV7-2	TRBJ1-5	ASSLGQGVQPQH
TRBV9	TRBJ2-3	ATTRQGLPTDTQY
TRBV29-1	TRBJ2-2	SVEVIGQGSGELF
TRBV6-1	TRBJ1-3	ASSEHPGGSGNTIY
TRBV6-5	TRBJ2-1	ASRPTSPNEQF
TRBV11-1	TRBJ1-1	ASSPSRGLDAF
TRBV7-9	TRBJ2-7	ASSLEATGDEQY
TRBV2	TRBJ2-5	ASGDRAYQETQY
TRBV7-6	TRBJ2-3	ASSMAYGGTDTQY